This T cell receptor (beta chain) was identified during a study of Graves' ophthalmopathy and Graves' hyperthyroidism. The junction had 3 bases not matched to a gene; V was cut back by 5 bases and J by 0 bases. CDR1 and CDR2 (germline): SEHNR, FQNEAQ (reference sequence). The CDR3 has 14 residues. This clonotype was detected many times. RNA transcripts were the source from which TCR beta CDR3 regions were amplified. HTBI-primed first-round RT-PCR preceded second-round multiplex PCR. TCRdb redid the calling of the multiplex PCR reads with MiXCR, one entry per CDR3 protein. The data show around 600,000 distinct CDR3 sequences, with roughly 39% seen just once and more than 2.5% held by the top ten.

Sequenced input: peripheral blood. The sequence was obtained from an adult man with Graves' ophthalmopathy. The gene calls are TRBV7-9 and TRBJ1-1, with 7 nucleotides matching TRBD1. The CDR3, as DNA: TGTGCCAGCAGCAGAGGGACAGTGAACACTGAAGCTTTCTTT. It codes for CASSRGTVNTEAFF.